These T cell receptor beta chains were read from a single sample in a study of shared clonotypes between healthy human individuals. Sequencing used immunoSEQ multiplex PCR; TCRdb keeps in-frame clones, though not all of them. The sample holds over a million clones, roughly 96% seen once. The sample was naive CD4+ T cells sorted from blood. The receptors originated from a young man in good health. The CDR3 runs from the conserved cysteine through the conserved F or W. The order of the fields is clone size, J gene, D gene, V gene, CDR3 DNA, CDR3 protein. A D gene is named only where the DNA matches it firmly. Only part of the rows carry a size: once, few, many, or a class if the clone is expanded.

clone_size: .; j_call: TRBJ2-7; d_call: .; v_call: TRBV27; cdr3_nt: TGTGCCAGCAGTTTATCAGGGGCCTACGAGCAGTACTTC; cdr3_aa: CASSLSGAYEQYF
clone_size: .; j_call: TRBJ1-5; d_call: TRBD1; v_call: TRBV19; cdr3_nt: TGTGCCAGTAGCCAGGGACAGGGTAAGATCAATCAGCCCCAGCATTTT; cdr3_aa: CASSQGQGKINQPQHF
clone_size: .; j_call: TRBJ1-2; d_call: TRBD1; v_call: TRBV5-1; cdr3_nt: TGCGCCAGCAGCTTGGATCCGGGACAGGGCTATGGCTACACCTTC; cdr3_aa: CASSLDPGQGYGYTF
clone_size: .; j_call: TRBJ1-5; d_call: TRBD1; v_call: TRBV28; cdr3_nt: TGTGCCAGCGGACAGGAGCGCAATCAGCCCCAGCATTTT; cdr3_aa: CASGQERNQPQHF
clone_size: .; j_call: TRBJ2-7; d_call: .; v_call: TRBV5-4; cdr3_nt: TGTGCCAGCAGCTTTGGGGCGCAGGGGACCTACGAGCAGTACTTC; cdr3_aa: CASSFGAQGTYEQYF
clone_size: .; j_call: TRBJ2-3; d_call: TRBD2; v_call: TRBV18; cdr3_nt: TGTGCCAGCTCACGGACTAGTTCCGAAGATACGCAGTATTTT; cdr3_aa: CASSRTSSEDTQYF
clone_size: once; j_call: TRBJ2-1; d_call: .; v_call: TRBV29-1; cdr3_nt: TGCAGCGTTGATTTAGACAGACACAATGAGCAGTTCTTC; cdr3_aa: CSVDLDRHNEQFF
clone_size: .; j_call: TRBJ2-7; d_call: TRBD1; v_call: TRBV18; cdr3_nt: TGTGCCAGCTCATTTACAGGGGGGACCTACGAGCAGTACTTC; cdr3_aa: CASSFTGGTYEQYF
clone_size: .; j_call: TRBJ2-7; d_call: TRBD1; v_call: TRBV9; cdr3_nt: TGTGCCAGCAGCGAAGGACAGGGGCTCGACGAGCAGTACTTC; cdr3_aa: CASSEGQGLDEQYF
clone_size: .; j_call: TRBJ2-1; d_call: TRBD2; v_call: TRBV11-2; cdr3_nt: TGTGCCAGCAGCCGGACTAGCGGGAGCATGTCATCTGAGCAGTTCTTC; cdr3_aa: CASSRTSGSMSSEQFF
clone_size: .; j_call: TRBJ2-2; d_call: TRBD2; v_call: TRBV27; cdr3_nt: TGTGCCAGCAGTTTATTTGGTAGCGGGAGCTACACCGGGGAGCTGTTTTTT; cdr3_aa: CASSLFGSGSYTGELFF
clone_size: .; j_call: TRBJ2-1; d_call: .; v_call: TRBV7-9; cdr3_nt: TGTGCCAGCAGAACGGACAGATTGTCCTCCTACAATGAGCAGTTCTTC; cdr3_aa: CASRTDRLSSYNEQFF
clone_size: .; j_call: TRBJ2-1; d_call: .; v_call: TRBV9; cdr3_nt: TGTGCCAGCAGCGTAGGGGGGCCGGGCTACAATGAGCAGTTCTTC; cdr3_aa: CASSVGGPGYNEQFF
clone_size: .; j_call: TRBJ2-5; d_call: .; v_call: TRBV9; cdr3_nt: TGTGCCAGCAGCGTGACCCCGGACCGCGGGGTTGAGACCCAGTACTTC; cdr3_aa: CASSVTPDRGVETQYF
clone_size: .; j_call: TRBJ2-1; d_call: .; v_call: TRBV7-2; cdr3_nt: TGTGCCAGCAGCTTAGATAGGACAGTCTCTATCTTC; cdr3_aa: CASSLDRTVSIF
clone_size: few; j_call: TRBJ1-1; d_call: .; v_call: TRBV28; cdr3_nt: TGTGCCAGCAGTTACCCTCCCGAAGCTTTCTTT; cdr3_aa: CASSYPPEAFF
clone_size: .; j_call: TRBJ2-6; d_call: .; v_call: TRBV11-2; cdr3_nt: TGTGCCAGCAGCTTAGTTGGGCCGGGTGGGGCCAACGTCCTGACTTTC; cdr3_aa: CASSLVGPGGANVLTF
clone_size: .; j_call: TRBJ1-4; d_call: TRBD1; v_call: TRBV28; cdr3_nt: TGTGCCAGCAGTTCTATGGTGACAGGGGGCGAAAAACTGTTTTTT; cdr3_aa: CASSSMVTGGEKLFF
clone_size: .; j_call: TRBJ1-2; d_call: .; v_call: TRBV5-6; cdr3_nt: TGTGCCAGCAGTAGCCCGGCGCTTTATGGCTACACCTTC; cdr3_aa: CASSSPALYGYTF
clone_size: .; j_call: TRBJ2-1; d_call: .; v_call: TRBV11-2; cdr3_nt: TGTGCCAGCAGCTCTTACCGGGAGCGGAGCTCCTACAATGAGCAGTTCTTC; cdr3_aa: CASSSYRERSSYNEQFF
clone_size: .; j_call: TRBJ2-1; d_call: .; v_call: TRBV28; cdr3_nt: TGTGCCAGCAGCAACAGGGTTATGGGTAAAAATGAGCAGTTCTTC; cdr3_aa: CASSNRVMGKNEQFF
clone_size: .; j_call: TRBJ1-1; d_call: .; v_call: TRBV7-9; cdr3_nt: TGTGCCAGCAGCATAACCCAGACAAGTGAAGCTTTCTTT; cdr3_aa: CASSITQTSEAFF
clone_size: .; j_call: TRBJ2-1; d_call: .; v_call: TRBV10-3; cdr3_nt: TGTGCCATCAGTGCAGCCGATGAGCAGTTCTTC; cdr3_aa: CAISAADEQFF
clone_size: .; j_call: TRBJ2-7; d_call: .; v_call: TRBV13; cdr3_nt: TGTGCCAGCAGCCGTCTGAAGGGGCGGCTTAACTACGAGCAGTACTTC; cdr3_aa: CASSRLKGRLNYEQYF
clone_size: .; j_call: TRBJ2-3; d_call: .; v_call: TRBV9; cdr3_nt: TGTGCCAGCAGGAAAGTTGGACTAAGCACAGATACGCAGTATTTT; cdr3_aa: CASRKVGLSTDTQYF
clone_size: .; j_call: TRBJ2-7; d_call: .; v_call: TRBV28; cdr3_nt: TGTGCCAGCAGTTCCACAGGGTCTCTCCCTTACGAGCAGTACTTC; cdr3_aa: CASSSTGSLPYEQYF
clone_size: .; j_call: TRBJ2-5; d_call: TRBD2; v_call: TRBV13; cdr3_nt: TGTGCCAGCAGCTTAGGAGCTAGCGGGCCGGGGGAGACCCAGTACTTC; cdr3_aa: CASSLGASGPGETQYF
clone_size: .; j_call: TRBJ2-7; d_call: .; v_call: TRBV4-1; cdr3_nt: TGCGCCAGCAGCCTGTCATCAGAAGGGGTGCTCTACGAGCAGTACTTC; cdr3_aa: CASSLSSEGVLYEQYF
clone_size: .; j_call: TRBJ2-6; d_call: .; v_call: TRBV4-2; cdr3_nt: TGTGCCAGCAGCCAAGAGGCTCGATCTGGGGCCAACGTCCTGACTTTC; cdr3_aa: CASSQEARSGANVLTF
clone_size: .; j_call: TRBJ1-1; d_call: TRBD1; v_call: TRBV7-9; cdr3_nt: TGTGCCAGCAGCTTTACAGGGGGCGTGAACACTGAAGCTTTCTTT; cdr3_aa: CASSFTGGVNTEAFF
clone_size: .; j_call: TRBJ2-7; d_call: .; v_call: TRBV5-6; cdr3_nt: TGTGCCAGCAGCCCATTTCGGGAGCCCTGGTACGAGCAGTACTTC; cdr3_aa: CASSPFREPWYEQYF
clone_size: .; j_call: TRBJ2-3; d_call: .; v_call: TRBV18; cdr3_nt: TGTGCCAGCTCACCAAATTCCGGACCCATCACAGATACGCAGTATTTT; cdr3_aa: CASSPNSGPITDTQYF
clone_size: .; j_call: TRBJ1-1; d_call: .; v_call: TRBV7-2; cdr3_nt: TGTGCCAGCAGCTTAGAGCCAGGCGCTGAAGCTTTCTTT; cdr3_aa: CASSLEPGAEAFF
clone_size: .; j_call: TRBJ2-7; d_call: TRBD2; v_call: TRBV18; cdr3_nt: TGTGCCAGCTCCAGAGCGAGCGGGAGACAGTCCGAGCAGTACTTC; cdr3_aa: CASSRASGRQSEQYF
clone_size: .; j_call: TRBJ2-5; d_call: .; v_call: TRBV11-2; cdr3_nt: TGTGCCAGCAGAAGACCTGGGCTCCGCCAAGAGACCCAGTACTTC; cdr3_aa: CASRRPGLRQETQYF
clone_size: .; j_call: TRBJ2-7; d_call: .; v_call: TRBV9; cdr3_nt: TGTGCCAGCAGCGTAGATCCCTTACAGGGAGTACGCGACGAGCAGTACTTC; cdr3_aa: CASSVDPLQGVRDEQYF
clone_size: .; j_call: TRBJ1-1; d_call: TRBD1; v_call: TRBV6-5; cdr3_nt: TGTGCCAGCAGTAACTCAGGGGGCGGAAGGACTGAAGCTTTCTTT; cdr3_aa: CASSNSGGGRTEAFF
clone_size: .; j_call: TRBJ2-1; d_call: TRBD2; v_call: TRBV5-1; cdr3_nt: TGCGCCAGCAGCTGGGGACTAGCGGGAGGAGGCTACAATGAGCAGTTCTTC; cdr3_aa: CASSWGLAGGGYNEQFF
clone_size: .; j_call: TRBJ2-7; d_call: .; v_call: TRBV25-1; cdr3_nt: TGTGCCAGCAGCGACACTGAACCGACCTACGAGCAGTACTTC; cdr3_aa: CASSDTEPTYEQYF
clone_size: .; j_call: TRBJ2-7; d_call: TRBD2; v_call: TRBV28; cdr3_nt: TGTGCCAGCAGTTTTAGCGGGAGGGCTTACGAGCAGTACTTC; cdr3_aa: CASSFSGRAYEQYF
clone_size: .; j_call: TRBJ2-1; d_call: TRBD2; v_call: TRBV7-9; cdr3_nt: TGTGCCAGCAGCCCAGCGGGAGGACCTTACAATGAGCAGTTCTTC; cdr3_aa: CASSPAGGPYNEQFF
clone_size: .; j_call: TRBJ2-1; d_call: TRBD2; v_call: TRBV11-3; cdr3_nt: TGTGCCAGCAGCTTGCTAGCGGGAGGTTACAATGAGCAGTTCTTC; cdr3_aa: CASSLLAGGYNEQFF
clone_size: .; j_call: TRBJ1-4; d_call: .; v_call: TRBV9; cdr3_nt: TGTGCCAGCAGCGTAAGAGGGGGATTAGAGGAAAAACTGTTTTTT; cdr3_aa: CASSVRGGLEEKLFF
clone_size: .; j_call: TRBJ1-1; d_call: TRBD1; v_call: TRBV28; cdr3_nt: TGTGCCAGCAGTCGGAAACAGGGGGCAACTGAAGCTTTCTTT; cdr3_aa: CASSRKQGATEAFF
clone_size: .; j_call: TRBJ2-5; d_call: TRBD1; v_call: TRBV18; cdr3_nt: TGTGCCAGCTCACCACCCGTAACGGGACAGATTGAGAAGGCCCAGTACTTC; cdr3_aa: CASSPPVTGQIEKAQYF
clone_size: .; j_call: TRBJ1-2; d_call: .; v_call: TRBV7-9; cdr3_nt: TGTGCCAGCAGCTTTACGGGAAATCTTAACTATGGCTACACCTTC; cdr3_aa: CASSFTGNLNYGYTF
clone_size: .; j_call: TRBJ2-2; d_call: TRBD2; v_call: TRBV4-1; cdr3_nt: TGCGCCAGCAGCCAGATTACTAGCGGGAGGTGGAACACCGGGGAGCTGTTTTTT; cdr3_aa: CASSQITSGRWNTGELFF
clone_size: .; j_call: TRBJ2-3; d_call: TRBD2; v_call: TRBV5-4; cdr3_nt: TGTGCCAGCAGCTTGGGACAGATACTAGCGGGCAACACAGATACGCAGTATTTT; cdr3_aa: CASSLGQILAGNTDTQYF
clone_size: .; j_call: TRBJ2-2; d_call: .; v_call: TRBV18; cdr3_nt: TGTGCCAGCTCACCATGGGACCAGAGGACCGGGGAGCTGTTTTTT; cdr3_aa: CASSPWDQRTGELFF
clone_size: .; j_call: TRBJ2-7; d_call: .; v_call: TRBV19; cdr3_nt: TGTGCCAGTAGTATAGCACAGAGCTCCTACGAGCAGTACTTC; cdr3_aa: CASSIAQSSYEQYF
clone_size: once; j_call: TRBJ2-5; d_call: TRBD1; v_call: TRBV7-9; cdr3_nt: TGTGCCAGCAGCTTAAAAACGGGACAGGGACAAGAGACCCAGTACTTC; cdr3_aa: CASSLKTGQGQETQYF
clone_size: .; j_call: TRBJ1-5; d_call: TRBD1; v_call: TRBV19; cdr3_nt: TGTGCCAGTAGTACCTGGGACAGGGATCAGCCCCAGCATTTT; cdr3_aa: CASSTWDRDQPQHF
clone_size: .; j_call: TRBJ2-6; d_call: .; v_call: TRBV7-9; cdr3_nt: TGTGCCAGCAGCCTTGCTGGGGCCAACGTCCTGACTTTC; cdr3_aa: CASSLAGANVLTF
clone_size: .; j_call: TRBJ2-2; d_call: TRBD2; v_call: TRBV11-3; cdr3_nt: TGTGCCAGCAGCGGTGGAAGCGGGACGAACACCGGGGAGCTGTTTTTT; cdr3_aa: CASSGGSGTNTGELFF